A single sample gave rise to the 3 T cell receptor beta chains below, sequenced in a study of T cell responses to AZD1222 COVID-19 vaccine. The table came from immunoSEQ multiplex PCR; TCRdb's copy has only in-frame clones and leaves some out. The sample consists of about 120,000 clones, approximately 88% of them appearing once. This sample comprised peripheral blood, obtained on day 0 of AZD1222 vaccination. The source of these receptors is an adult in good health.

This chain links TRBV10-2 with TRBJ2-1, with D tentatively TRBD2 (5 bases). The CDR3 loop spans 13 amino acids. V was cut by 10 bases and J by 0 bases, with 10 bases left in between. From germline, CDR1 is WSHSY and CDR2 SAAADI. The CDR3 bases are TGCGCCACCGAGCGGAGCTCCTACAATGAGCAGTTCTTC. Protein product: CATERSSYNEQFF.

J is TRBJ1-2 and V is TRBV28; 8 nucleotides line up with TRBD1. CDR3 size: 12 residues. The ends lost 4 bases at V and 8 bases at J; junction bases unmatched: 3. CDR1 MDHEN and CDR2 SYDVKM come from the germline V gene. CDR3 sequence reads: CASSSTGVGYTF. The CDR3 DNA is TGTGCCAGCAGTTCGACAGGGGTCGGCTACACCTTC.

The genes are TRBV5-1 and TRBJ1-2, with 7 positions matching TRBD1. This CDR3 has 14 residues. V was clipped by 3 bases and J by 4 bases; unmatched bases: 6. The germline V gene has CDR1 SGHRS and CDR2 YFSETQ. The CDR3 loop is CASSSQGQFYGYTF. CDR3 nucleotide sequence: TGCGCCAGCAGCTCCCAGGGACAGTTCTATGGCTACACCTTC.